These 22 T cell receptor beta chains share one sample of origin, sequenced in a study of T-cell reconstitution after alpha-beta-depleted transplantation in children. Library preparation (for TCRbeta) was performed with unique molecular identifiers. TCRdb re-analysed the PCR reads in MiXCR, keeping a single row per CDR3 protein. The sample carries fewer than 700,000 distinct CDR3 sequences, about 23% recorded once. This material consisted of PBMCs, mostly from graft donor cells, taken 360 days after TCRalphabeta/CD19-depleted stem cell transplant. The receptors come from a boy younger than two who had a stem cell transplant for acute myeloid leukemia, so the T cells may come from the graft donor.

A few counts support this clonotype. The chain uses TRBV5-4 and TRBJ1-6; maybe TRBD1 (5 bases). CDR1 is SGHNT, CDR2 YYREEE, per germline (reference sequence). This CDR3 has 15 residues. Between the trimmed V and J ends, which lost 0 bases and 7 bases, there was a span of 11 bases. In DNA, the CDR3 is TGTGCCAGCAGCTTGGATGCAGGGCCCAATTCACCCCTCCACTTT. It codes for CASSLDAGPNSPLHF. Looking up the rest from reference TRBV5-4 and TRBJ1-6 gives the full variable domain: ETGVTQSPTHLIKTRGQQVTLRCSSQSGHNTVSWYQQALGQGPQFIFQYYREEENGRGNFPPRFSGLQFPNYSSELNVNALELDDSALYLCASSLDAGPNSPLHFGNGTRLTVT.

The CDR3 DNA sequence: TGCGCCAGCAGCTTGGTGGTAGCGGGGGTATACAATGAGCAGTTCTTC. Protein sequence: CASSLVVAGVYNEQFF. This sequence joins TRBV5-1 and TRBJ2-1; 9 bases align to TRBD2. V was clipped by 0 bases and J by 4 bases; unmatched bases: 5. Germline V CDR1 and CDR2: SGHRS, YFSETQ. This CDR3 is built from 16 residues.

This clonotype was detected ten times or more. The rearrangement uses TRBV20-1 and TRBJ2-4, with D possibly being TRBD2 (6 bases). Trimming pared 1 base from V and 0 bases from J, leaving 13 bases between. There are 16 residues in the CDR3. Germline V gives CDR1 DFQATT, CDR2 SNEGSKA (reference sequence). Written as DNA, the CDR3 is TGCAGTGCTAGAGTGGAGGGGAGGCTAGCCAAAAACATTCAGTACTTC. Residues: CSARVEGRLAKNIQYF.

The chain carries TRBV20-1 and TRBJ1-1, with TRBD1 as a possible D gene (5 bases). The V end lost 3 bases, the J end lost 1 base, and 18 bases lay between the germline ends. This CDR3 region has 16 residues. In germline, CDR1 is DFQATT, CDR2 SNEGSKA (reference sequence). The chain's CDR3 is CSARAPRGLSNTEAFF. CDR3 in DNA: TGCAGTGCTAGGGCACCTCGGGGACTATCGAACACTGAAGCTTTCTTT.

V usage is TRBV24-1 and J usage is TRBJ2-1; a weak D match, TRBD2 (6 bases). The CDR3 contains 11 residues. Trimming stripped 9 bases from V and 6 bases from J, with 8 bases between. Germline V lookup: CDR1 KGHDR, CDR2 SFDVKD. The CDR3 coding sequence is TGTGCCACCGGGAGGTCCAATGAGCAGTTCTTC. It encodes CATGRSNEQFF.

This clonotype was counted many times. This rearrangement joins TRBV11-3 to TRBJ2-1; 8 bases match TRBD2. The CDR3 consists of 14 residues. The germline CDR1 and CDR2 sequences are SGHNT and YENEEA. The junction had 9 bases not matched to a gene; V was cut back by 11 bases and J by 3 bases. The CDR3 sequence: CASWAGGHYNEQFF. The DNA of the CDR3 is TGTGCCTCCTGGGCGGGGGGCCACTACAATGAGCAGTTCTTC.

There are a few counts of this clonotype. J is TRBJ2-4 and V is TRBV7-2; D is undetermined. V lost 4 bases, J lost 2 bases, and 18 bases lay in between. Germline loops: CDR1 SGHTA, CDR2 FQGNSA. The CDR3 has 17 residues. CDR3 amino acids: CASSSPGLGMTKNIQYF. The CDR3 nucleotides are TGTGCCAGCAGCTCCCCTGGGTTGGGGATGACCAAAAACATTCAGTACTTC. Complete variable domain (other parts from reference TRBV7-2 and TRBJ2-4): GAGVSQSPSNKVTEKGKDVELRCDPISGHTALYWYRQSLGQGLEFLIYFQGNSAPDKSGLPSDRFSAERTGGSVSTLTIQRTQQEDSAVYLCASSSPGLGMTKNIQYFGAGTRLSVL.

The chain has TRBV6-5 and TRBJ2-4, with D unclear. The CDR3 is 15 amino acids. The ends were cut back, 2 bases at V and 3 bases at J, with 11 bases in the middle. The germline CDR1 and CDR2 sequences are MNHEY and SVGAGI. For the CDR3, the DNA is TGTGCCAGCAGTTACGGGCCCTTGGGCAAAAACATTCAGTACTTC. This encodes CASSYGPLGKNIQYF.

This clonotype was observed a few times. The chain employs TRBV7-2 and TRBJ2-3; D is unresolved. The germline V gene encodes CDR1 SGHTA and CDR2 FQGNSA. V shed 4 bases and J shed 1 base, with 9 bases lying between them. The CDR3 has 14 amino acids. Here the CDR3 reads CASSSRPGTDTQYF. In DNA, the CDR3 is TGTGCCAGCAGCTCTCGGCCCGGCACAGATACGCAGTATTTT.

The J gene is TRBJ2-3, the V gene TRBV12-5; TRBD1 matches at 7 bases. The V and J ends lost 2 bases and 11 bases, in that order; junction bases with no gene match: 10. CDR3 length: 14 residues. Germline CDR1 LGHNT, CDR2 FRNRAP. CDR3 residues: CASGLTQPGQKQYF. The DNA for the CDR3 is TGTGCTAGTGGTTTGACCCAACCGGGACAGAAGCAGTATTTT.

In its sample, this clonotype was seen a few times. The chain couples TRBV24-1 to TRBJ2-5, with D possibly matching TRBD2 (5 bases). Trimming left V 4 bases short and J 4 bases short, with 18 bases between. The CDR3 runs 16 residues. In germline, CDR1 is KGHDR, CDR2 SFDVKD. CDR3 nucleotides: TGTGCCACCAGTGACAGAGGGTTGGGCCCCGGAGAGACCCAGTACTTC. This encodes CATSDRGLGPGETQYF.

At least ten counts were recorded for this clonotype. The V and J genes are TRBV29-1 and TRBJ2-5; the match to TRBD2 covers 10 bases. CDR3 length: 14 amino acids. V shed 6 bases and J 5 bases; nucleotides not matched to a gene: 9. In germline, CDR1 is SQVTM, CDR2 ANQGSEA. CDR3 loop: CSVAGTSDLETQYF. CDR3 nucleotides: TGCAGCGTGGCCGGGACTAGCGATTTGGAGACCCAGTACTTC.

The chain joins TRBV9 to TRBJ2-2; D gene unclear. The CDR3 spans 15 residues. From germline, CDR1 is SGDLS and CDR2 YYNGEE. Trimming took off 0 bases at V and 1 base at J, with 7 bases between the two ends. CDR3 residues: CASSVVSGNTGELFF. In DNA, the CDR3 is TGTGCCAGCAGCGTAGTGTCCGGGAACACCGGGGAGCTGTTTTTT.

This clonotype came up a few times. This chain's CDR3 is CASSSSGGWNTEAFF. CDR3 coding DNA: TGTGCCAGCAGCTCTTCGGGGGGCTGGAACACTGAAGCTTTCTTT. The gene calls are TRBV7-9 and TRBJ1-1; maybe TRBD1 (6 bases). The germline V gene has CDR1 SEHNR and CDR2 FQNEAQ (reference sequence). The ends were cut back, 4 bases at V and 1 base at J, with 13 bases in the middle. This CDR3 has 15 residues.

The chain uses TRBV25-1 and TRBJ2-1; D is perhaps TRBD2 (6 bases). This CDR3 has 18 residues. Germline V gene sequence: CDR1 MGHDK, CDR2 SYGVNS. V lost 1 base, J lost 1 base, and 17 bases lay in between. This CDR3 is CASSESKDAAGSYNEQFF. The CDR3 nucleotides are TGTGCCAGCAGTGAATCGAAGGACGCGGCGGGGTCCTACAATGAGCAGTTCTTC.

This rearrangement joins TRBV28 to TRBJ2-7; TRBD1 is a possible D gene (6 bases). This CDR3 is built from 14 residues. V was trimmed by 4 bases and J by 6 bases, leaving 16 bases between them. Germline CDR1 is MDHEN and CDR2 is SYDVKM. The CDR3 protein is CASSSGQSNGEQYV. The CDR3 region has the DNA TGTGCCAGCAGTTCCGGACAGTCGAATGGCGAGCAGTACGTC.

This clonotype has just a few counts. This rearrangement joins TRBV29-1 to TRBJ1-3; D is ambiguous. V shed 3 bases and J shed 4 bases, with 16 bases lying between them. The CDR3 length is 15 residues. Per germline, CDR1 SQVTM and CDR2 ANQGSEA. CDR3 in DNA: TGCAGCGTTGAGGCGGTGCCAAGGGAGGGAAACACCATATATTTT. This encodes CSVEAVPREGNTIYF.

CDR3 nucleotide sequence: TGCGCCAGCAGCCAAGAACTCTTCACTGAAGCTTTCTTT. This gives the protein CASSQELFTEAFF. The chain employs TRBV4-1 and TRBJ1-1; D remains unclear. Germline V gene data show CDR1 as MGHRA and CDR2 as YSYEKL. The CDR3 has 13 residues. V lost 0 bases and J lost 4, with 6 bases in between.

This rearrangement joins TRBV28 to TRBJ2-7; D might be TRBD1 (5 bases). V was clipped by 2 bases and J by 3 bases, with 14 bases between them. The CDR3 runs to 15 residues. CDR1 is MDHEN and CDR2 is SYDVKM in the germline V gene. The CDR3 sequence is CASSLRQQPFYEQYV. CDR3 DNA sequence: TGTGCCAGCAGTTTACGACAGCAACCATTCTACGAGCAGTACGTC.

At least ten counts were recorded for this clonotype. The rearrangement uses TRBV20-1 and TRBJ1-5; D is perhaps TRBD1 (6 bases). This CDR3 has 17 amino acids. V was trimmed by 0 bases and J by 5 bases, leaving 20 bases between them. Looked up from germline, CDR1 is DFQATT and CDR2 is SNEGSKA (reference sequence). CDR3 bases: TGCAGTGCTAGAGAGAGGGGGACAAGTCCGATATATCAGCCCCAGCATTTT. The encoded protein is CSARERGTSPIYQPQHF.

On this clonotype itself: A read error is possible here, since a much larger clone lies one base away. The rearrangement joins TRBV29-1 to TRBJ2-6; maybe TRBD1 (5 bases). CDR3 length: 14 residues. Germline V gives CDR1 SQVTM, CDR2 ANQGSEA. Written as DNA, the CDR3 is TGCAGCGTTAGTCTGTCCTCTGGGGCCAGCGTCCTGACTTTC. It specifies CSVSLSSGASVLTF.

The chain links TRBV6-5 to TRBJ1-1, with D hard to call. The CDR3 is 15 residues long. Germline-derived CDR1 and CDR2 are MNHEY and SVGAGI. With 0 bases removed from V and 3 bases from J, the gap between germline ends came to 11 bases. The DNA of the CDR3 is TGTGCCAGCAGTTACTCGATATCTGGGGACACTGAAGCTTTCTTT. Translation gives CASSYSISGDTEAFF.